This T cell receptor beta chain was sequenced in a study of cytomegalovirus exposure and HLA in healthy donors. Sequencing was performed with immunoSEQ multiplex PCR; in TCRdb, only in-frame clones are kept and a portion is missing. The data show 90,000 to 150,000 clones, with 88% seen just once and roughly 6% held by the top ten. There are 19 residues in the CDR3. The germline V gene encodes CDR1 LNHDA and CDR2 SQIVND (reference sequence). With 1 base clipped from V and 2 bases from J, the junction kept 9 bases outside the gene matches. To note about this clone: The antigen is undetermined.

Donors were drawn from the roughly 110-subject validation cohort, separate from the roughly 670-subject first cohort. Whole-study results and caveats: Among TCR sequences, most were rare, though some public TCRs appeared in many donors. Researchers counted approximately 160 TCR beta chains as cytomegalovirus-associated.

This clonotype was obtained from a woman aged 18-29 years in good health and CMV-seropositive. The material sequenced was PBMCs. This chain links TRBV19 with TRBJ2-6; 9 bases line up with TRBD1. The chain's CDR3 is CASSIVRGQGYAGANVLTF. CDR3 in DNA: TGTGCCAGTAGTATAGTAAGGGGACAGGGATACGCTGGGGCCAACGTCCTGACTTTC.